These 21 T cell receptor beta chains came from one sample sequenced in a study of control samples from healthy donors and cancer patients. This table comes from immunoSEQ multiplex PCR, and its TCRdb copy is limited to in-frame clones, with some not included. The repertoire consists of around 120,000 clones, with over 75% occurring once and the leading ten covering less than 9.5%. The sample taken for sequencing was blood. Receptors originate from a man aged 40-49 years in good health.

This rearrangement joins TRBV7-8 to TRBJ1-3; tentatively, D is TRBD1 (6 bases). CDR1 SGHVS and CDR2 FQNEAQ come from the germline V gene. The CDR3 is 18 amino acids. Trimming took off 1 base at V and 4 bases at J, with 20 bases between the two ends. CDR3 sequence reads: CASSLGRRSQGLGNTIYF. CDR3 coding DNA: TGTGCCAGCAGCTTAGGTCGTCGAAGCCAGGGGCTCGGAAACACCATATATTTT.

This rearrangement joins TRBV30 to TRBJ1-1, with 7 bases matching TRBD1. Germline CDR1 is GTSNPN and CDR2 is SVGIG (reference sequence). The length of the CDR3 is 18 residues. J was trimmed by 0 bases and V by 2 bases; bases with no gene match: 15. The DNA of the CDR3 is TGTGCCTGGAGTTTTCGACAGGGTCTAAGAATTCTGAACACTGAAGCTTTCTTT. It is translated as CAWSFRQGLRILNTEAFF.

The V gene is TRBV4-1, the J gene TRBJ1-1; no reliable D call. V was pared by 2 bases and J by 4 bases, with 14 bases between. The germline gives CDR1 MGHRA, CDR2 YSYEKL. The CDR3 loop spans 15 amino acids. DNA of the CDR3: TGCGCCAGCAGCCAATCGGCGACCTTCACCACTGAAGCTTTCTTT. The encoded protein is CASSQSATFTTEAFF.

The chain combines TRBV29-1 with TRBJ1-1; D possibly corresponds to TRBD1 (6 bases). V was clipped by 6 bases and J by 1 base, with 15 bases between them. The CDR3 length is 14 residues. CDR1 SQVTM and CDR2 ANQGSEA come from the germline V gene. CDR3 residues: CSVAWGGRNTEAFF. The CDR3 DNA follows: TGCAGCGTCGCCTGGGGGGGCAGGAACACTGAAGCTTTCTTT.

This chain connects TRBV27 to TRBJ1-4, with 8 bases fitting TRBD1. V dropped 5 bases and J dropped 10; count of bases not matched to a gene: 9. The CDR3 is 14 residues long. The V gene's germline CDR1 is MNHEY and CDR2 SMNVEV (reference sequence). CDR3 coding DNA: TGTGCCAGCAGTGGATTCGGACAGGGAGGAAAACTGTTTTTT. Translating gives CASSGFGQGGKLFF.

The V call is TRBV10-2, the J call TRBJ2-4, with D perhaps TRBD1 (7 bases). Trimming removed 5 bases from V and 5 bases from J, with 16 bases in between. Germline CDR1 WSHSY, CDR2 SAAADI. The CDR3 runs to 15 residues. This CDR3 is CASSNWGDRQNIQYF. CDR3 nucleotides: TGCGCCAGCAGTAACTGGGGGGACAGACAAAACATTCAGTACTTC.

The chain carries TRBV24-1 and TRBJ2-5, with a weak D call TRBD1 (5 bases). Between the trimmed V and J ends, which lost 0 bases and 0 bases, there was a span of 10 bases. The CDR3 runs to 16 residues. Germline-derived CDR1 and CDR2 are KGHDR and SFDVKD. CDR3 region: CATSDLGTGYQETQYF. In nucleotides, the CDR3 is TGTGCCACCAGTGATTTGGGCACAGGCTACCAAGAGACCCAGTACTTC.

The rearrangement links TRBV18 to TRBJ1-1; the D is unclear. The CDR3 has 15 residues. Trimming cost V 6 bases and J 0 bases, with 14 bases left between them. Germline V CDR1 and CDR2: KGHSH, LQKENI. As DNA, the CDR3 is TGTGCCAGCTCCCCCACGAACAGCATGAACACTGAAGCTTTCTTT. This encodes CASSPTNSMNTEAFF.

This clone was seen more than once but under ten times. This chain joins TRBV18 and TRBJ1-3; D might be TRBD1 (6 bases). V was clipped by 4 bases and J by 2 bases, with 18 bases between them. The CDR3 consists of 17 residues. The germline V gene has CDR1 KGHSH and CDR2 LQKENI. DNA for the CDR3: TGTGCCAGCTCACTCTTCTTACAGGGTCGTACTGGAAACACCATATATTTT. This codes for CASSLFLQGRTGNTIYF.

This sequence joins TRBV9 and TRBJ2-4; perhaps TRBD2 as D (6 bases). This CDR3 is 14 amino acids long. Germline V lookup: CDR1 SGDLS, CDR2 YYNGEE. V dropped 3 bases and J dropped 7 bases, with 14 bases sitting between them. In nucleotides, the CDR3 is TGTGCCAGCAGCGCCTCGGGGGTTTGGAACATTCAGTACTTC. Residues: CASSASGVWNIQYF.

In this sample, this clone turned up a few times. The CDR3 reads CASSLRARGVAEAFF. Here the CDR3 DNA reads TGTGCCAGCAGCTTAAGGGCAAGGGGAGTAGCCGAAGCTTTCTTT. The V gene is TRBV7-2, the J gene TRBJ1-1; D might be TRBD1 (5 bases). V lost 2 bases and J 8 bases, leaving 18 bases between the germline ends. Germline CDR1 reads SGHTA; CDR2 reads FQGNSA. The CDR3 sequence is 15 residues long.

This CDR3 reads CASSQGLGNEQFF. The CDR3 nucleotides are TGTGCCAGCTCACAAGGACTAGGCAATGAGCAGTTCTTC. The rearrangement joins TRBV18 to TRBJ2-1; 7 positions match TRBD2. The length of the CDR3 is 13 residues. Germline CDR1 KGHSH, CDR2 LQKENI. The trim removed 4 bases at V and 6 bases at J, leaving 3 bases unmatched.

The rearrangement joins TRBV6-6 to TRBJ1-3, with 7 bases matching TRBD1. This CDR3 is 19 amino acids long. With V trimmed by 6 bases and J by 2 bases, 19 bases remained unmatched. Germline lookup yields CDR1 MNHNY and CDR2 SVGAGI (reference sequence). CDR3 DNA sequence: TGTGCCAGCAGCTCTATGACAGGGCGGTTTTCCTCGGCTGGAAACACCATATATTTT. It codes for CASSSMTGRFSSAGNTIYF.

The genes are TRBV2 and TRBJ1-2, with D unresolved. V gave up 1 base and J gave up 8 bases, with 11 bases separating them. Germline CDR1 SNHLY, CDR2 FYNNEI. The CDR3 covers 13 residues. CDR3 sequence reads: CASSEEGRRGYTF. As DNA, the CDR3 is TGTGCCAGCAGTGAAGAGGGAAGGAGGGGCTACACCTTC. Full variable domain (missing parts from reference TRBV2 and TRBJ1-2): EPEVTQTPSHQVTQMGQEVILRCVPISNHLYFYWYRQILGQKVEFLVSFYNNEISEKSEIFDDQFSVERPDGSNFTLKIRSTKLEDSAMYFCASSEEGRRGYTFGSGTRLTVV.

The V gene is TRBV13, the J gene TRBJ1-1; D remains ambiguous. The CDR3 spans 14 residues. Germline CDR1 PRHDT, CDR2 FYEKMQ (reference sequence). Trimming cost V 4 bases and J 1 base, with 10 bases left between them. The CDR3 is CASSSLDTNTEAFF. The CDR3 nucleotides read TGTGCCAGCAGCTCCCTAGACACGAACACTGAAGCTTTCTTT.

The gene calls are TRBV19 and TRBJ1-1, with D unresolved. The germline gives CDR1 LNHDA, CDR2 SQIVND (reference sequence). CDR3 length: 17 residues. The V and J ends lost 0 bases and 0 bases respectively, with 14 bases between them. The CDR3 protein is CASSIDYRTPLNTEAFF. The CDR3 DNA sequence: TGTGCCAGTAGTATAGATTACCGGACGCCTCTGAACACTGAAGCTTTCTTT.

V gene TRBV19 combines with J gene TRBJ2-1; TRBD1 agrees at 8 bases. The CDR3 contains 17 residues. V gave up 4 bases and J gave up 6 bases; unmatched junction bases: 14. CDR1 is LNHDA, CDR2 SQIVND, per germline (reference sequence). CDR3 loop: CASSNPSTRGLSNEQFF. CDR3 sequence (DNA): TGTGCCAGTAGTAACCCCTCCACCAGGGGGCTATCCAATGAGCAGTTCTTC.

The chain recombines TRBV4-1 with TRBJ1-2; the D gene is possibly TRBD1 (5 bases). The CDR3 covers 14 residues. V shed 0 bases and J shed 5 bases, with 10 bases lying between them. Per germline, CDR1 MGHRA and CDR2 YSYEKL. CDR3 protein: CASSQDLGGYGYTF. The CDR3 nucleotides are TGCGCCAGCAGCCAAGATTTGGGGGGTTATGGCTACACCTTC.

DNA of the CDR3: TGTGCCACCAGTGATGGGACAGGGGTGTTAGAGACCCAGTACTTC. Translated, it gives CATSDGTGVLETQYF. This sequence joins TRBV24-1 and TRBJ2-5; 10 bases map to TRBD1. This CDR3 is 15 amino acids long. With V trimmed by 3 bases and J by 4 bases, 4 bases remained unmatched. The V gene's germline CDR1 is KGHDR and CDR2 SFDVKD.

The rearrangement joins TRBV2 to TRBJ2-1, with 11 bases identical to TRBD2. Germline CDR1 is SNHLY and CDR2 is FYNNEI. The V gene end was trimmed by 6 bases and the J gene end by 3 bases; junction bases not matched to a gene: 1. This CDR3 contains 14 residues. The CDR3 DNA reads TGTGCCAGCAGCGGGACTAGCGGCTACAATGAGCAGTTCTTC. It yields the protein CASSGTSGYNEQFF.

In this sample, this clone turned up a few times. The chain couples TRBV19 to TRBJ2-7; maybe TRBD1 (6 bases). The CDR3 is 14 residues long. V lost 6 bases, J lost 0 bases, and 12 bases lay in between. The germline gives CDR1 LNHDA, CDR2 SQIVND (reference sequence). In nucleotides, the CDR3 is TGTGCCAGTAGGACCAGGGGAAACTCCTACGAGCAGTACTTC. This codes for CASRTRGNSYEQYF.